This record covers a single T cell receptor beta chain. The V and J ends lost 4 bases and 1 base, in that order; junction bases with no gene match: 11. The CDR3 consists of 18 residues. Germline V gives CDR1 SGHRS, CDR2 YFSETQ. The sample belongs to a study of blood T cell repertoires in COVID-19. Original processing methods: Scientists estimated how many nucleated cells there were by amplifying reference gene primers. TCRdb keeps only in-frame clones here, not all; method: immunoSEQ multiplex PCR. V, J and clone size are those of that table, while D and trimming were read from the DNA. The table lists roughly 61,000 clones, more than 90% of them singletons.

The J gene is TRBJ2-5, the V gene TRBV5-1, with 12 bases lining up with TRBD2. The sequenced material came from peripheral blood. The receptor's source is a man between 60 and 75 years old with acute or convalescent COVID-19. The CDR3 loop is CASSLDRLAGGIQETQYF. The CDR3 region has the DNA TGCGCCAGCAGCCTGGACCGGCTAGCGGGAGGGATCCAAGAGACCCAGTACTTC.